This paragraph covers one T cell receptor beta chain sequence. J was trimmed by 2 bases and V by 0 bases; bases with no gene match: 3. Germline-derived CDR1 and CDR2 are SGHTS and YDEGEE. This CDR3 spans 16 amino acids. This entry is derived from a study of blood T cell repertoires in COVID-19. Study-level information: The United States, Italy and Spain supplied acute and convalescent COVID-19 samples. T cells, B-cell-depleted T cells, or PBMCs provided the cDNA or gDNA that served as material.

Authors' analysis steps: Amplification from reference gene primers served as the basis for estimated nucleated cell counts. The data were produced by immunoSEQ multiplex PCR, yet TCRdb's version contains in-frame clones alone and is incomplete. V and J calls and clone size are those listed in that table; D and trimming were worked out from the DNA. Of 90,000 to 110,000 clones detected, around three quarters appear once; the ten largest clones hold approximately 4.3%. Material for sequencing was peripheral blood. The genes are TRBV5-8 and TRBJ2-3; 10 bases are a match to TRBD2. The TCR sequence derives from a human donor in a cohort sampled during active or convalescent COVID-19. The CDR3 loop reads CASSLDSGGYTDTQYF. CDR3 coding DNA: TGTGCCAGCAGCTTGGATAGCGGGGGGTACACAGATACGCAGTATTTT.